This TCR beta chain was retrieved from a study of blood T cell repertoires in COVID-19. Study-wide context: Whether acute or convalescent, the COVID-19 samples came from the United States, Italy and Spain. The cDNA or gDNA used as material had been derived from T cells, B-cell-depleted T cells, or PBMCs.

The Seattle patients joined while their infection was active and were tracked longitudinally afterward. V shed 7 bases and J shed 5 bases, with 3 bases lying between them. The germline CDR1 and CDR2 sequences are MRHNA and SNTAGT. This CDR3 is built from 9 residues. This clone occurred a few times. Clones were read by immunoSEQ multiplex PCR, and TCRdb kept only the in-frame ones, dropping some. This table holds approximately 180,000 clones, 85% found once. Sequencing used peripheral blood. This sequence was found in a person between 70 and 80 years old with COVID-19, enrolled during active disease. The chain employs TRBV6-4 and TRBJ2-7; D uncertain. The CDR3 nucleotides are TGTGCCAGCACTCACGAGCAGTACTTC. Translating it yields CASTHEQYF.